This TCR beta chain derives from a study of graft-versus-host responses after intestinal transplantation (dated by TCRdb to the early 2020s). At the level of the whole study: Recipients received multivisceral, liver-intestinal, or isolated intestinal transplants. After intestinal transplantation, graft-versus-host and host-versus-graft alloreactive T cell clones were followed in the graft, circulation and bone marrow using bulk TCR-beta CDR3 sequencing. Anti-thymocyte globulin induction was given to all recipients, followed by maintenance tacrolimus and steroids for about 3 years. A peak of at least 4% donor T cells among recipient peripheral blood mononuclear cells was the definition used for donor T cell macrochimerism. Instead of going to the commercial service, samples from a few later patients were sequenced in-house on an Illumina MiSeq and processed with MiXCR. Alloreactive clones were identified by sequencing pre-transplant mixed lymphocyte reaction products and comparing these products with unstimulated pre-transplant donor and recipient T cells. The cohort enrolled fewer than 25 intestinal transplant recipients including one retransplant, and a few patients lacking pretransplant specimens were excluded.

Receptors were amplified or captured by the immunoSEQ multiplex PCR assay. For most patients, genomic DNA was isolated with the Qiagen DNeasy Blood and Tissue Kit and sent frozen to Adaptive Biotechnologies for TCR sequencing. For most patients, genomic DNA was subjected to high-throughput TCR-beta CDR3 sequencing by Adaptive Biotechnologies. The original methods were these. Adaptive's ImmunoSEQ software supplied the TCR sequencing data for under 20 patients, while MiXCR and VDJtools were used to process three other patients. To correct CD4 versus CD8 sorting errors, sequences present in both subsets at a frequency ratio below 5:1 were removed. Because the origin of CDR3 nucleotide sequences shared between donor and recipient could not be assigned, those sequences were removed. Alloreactive clones required at least 2-fold expansion over unstimulated cells and minimum CFSE-low frequency of 0.002% (template counts) or 0.001% (read counts). Clones were considered mappable if detected in sequenced pre-transplant spleen, lymph node, or MLR CFSE-low populations of the donor or recipient. The cumulative frequency of alloreactive clones was calculated as a percentage of all sequences, weighted by copy number. Imported from immuneACCESS, the table was reduced by TCRdb to in-frame sequences with V and J called. These copies leave out some clones; in studies compared against another copy, an unresolved V gene accounts for under half, and the cause of the remainder is not known. V and J calls and clone size are copied from that table; D and trimming were computed from the DNA. The sample contains about 120,000 clones, 85% to 95% of them found a single time. The top ten clones comprise over 2.5% of the sample.

Per the publication, the time point label means: cells obtained before transplantation from donor or recipient. CD3+CD4+ and CD3+CD8+ populations were FACS-sorted from unstimulated pre-transplant donor and recipient cells taken from spleen or lymph nodes. The investigation overall reported the following: Conclusions were limited by the relatively low number and heterogeneity of intestinal transplant patients. Peak levels of circulating GvH clones were associated with declines in HvG clones early after transplant. GvH clones were detected in recipient bone marrow, and some appeared earlier in ileal mucosa or blood, consistent with an intestinal mucosal origin. High GvH to HvG T cell clonal ratios were observed in the allografts of patients with donor T cell macrochimerism.

From the germline V gene (reference sequence), CDR1 is MNHEY and CDR2 is SMNVEV. Trimming leaves V shorter by 0 bases and J shorter by 4 bases, with the junction holding 1 base beyond the gene matches. From its cysteine to its phenylalanine, the CDR3 spans 14 amino acids. The entry retains the CDR3 DNA only, 42 bases that are in frame from base 1. With respect to this clone: The target of this receptor is not known. No base quality values were provided; no much bigger clone lies one nucleotide off.

This sequence uses TRBV27 and TRBJ1-1; 8 bases in the middle match TRBD1. The source of this sequence is a human donor who received an intestinal transplant. The sequencing used unstimulated CD8+ T cells sorted from spleen or lymph node cells, collected before intestinal transplant. The DNA reads as follows: TGTGCCAGCAGTTTATCAACAGGGGGCACTGAAGCTTTCTTT. This is translated as CASSLSTGGTEAFF.